This T cell receptor (beta chain) was recovered during a study of shared clonotypes between healthy human individuals. Assay execution proceeded at the deep level. When replicate PCRs were run on sorted subsets, they used approximately 0.2 ug DNA, some 29,000 T cell genomes. The method was immunoSEQ multiplex PCR; TCRdb's version includes in-frame clones alone and lacks a portion of them. The data hold over a million clones, with approximately 80% observed a single time. Germline CDR1 is SGHTA and CDR2 is FQGTGA. V lost 2 bases and J 6 bases, leaving 12 bases between the germline ends. The CDR3 runs to 14 residues.

The chain combines TRBV7-3 with TRBJ2-3; D might be TRBD2 (6 bases). The sequencing sample was made of memory CD4+ T cells from PBMCs. Subset reported: CD45RA-negative fraction. The source is a man aged 18 to 35 in good health. Some clones in this sample may be carry-over from other donors' samples. CDR3 amino acids: CASSLGDSFDTQYF. For the CDR3, the DNA is TGTGCCAGCAGCTTAGGGGACTCCTTCGATACGCAGTATTTT.